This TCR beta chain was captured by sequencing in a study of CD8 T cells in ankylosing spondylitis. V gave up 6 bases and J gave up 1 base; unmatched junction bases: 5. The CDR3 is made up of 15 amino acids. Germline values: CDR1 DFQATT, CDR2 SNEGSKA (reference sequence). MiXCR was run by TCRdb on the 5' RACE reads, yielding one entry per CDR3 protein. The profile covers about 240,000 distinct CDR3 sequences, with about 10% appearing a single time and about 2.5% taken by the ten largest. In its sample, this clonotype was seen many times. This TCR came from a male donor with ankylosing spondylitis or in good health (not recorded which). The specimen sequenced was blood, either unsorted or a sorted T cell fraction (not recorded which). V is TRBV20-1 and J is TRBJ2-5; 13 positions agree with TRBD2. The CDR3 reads CSARRLAGGQETQYF. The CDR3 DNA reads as TGCAGTGCCAGACGACTAGCGGGGGGCCAAGAGACCCAGTACTTC.